This entry lists 27 T cell receptor beta chains sequenced from one sample in a study of molecular identifiers for immune sequencing clone quantification. TCRdb recomputed calls from the PCR reads with MiXCR, one row per CDR3 protein. The table includes 490,000 or so distinct CDR3 sequences, 25% detected once. The specimen sequenced was naive CD8+ T cells from blood, with Jurkat cell RNA spiked in. Subset noted: FACS-sorted CD8+CD4-CCR7+CD45RA+ naive T cells. The receptor set was obtained from a human donor in good health. Some libraries in this study had Jurkat cell RNA spiked in.

This clonotype was counted ten times or more. CDR3 DNA sequence: TGCAGTGCTAGTGAGACACAGGGTGGGTACGAGCAGTACTTC. The encoded protein is CSASETQGGYEQYF. The V call is TRBV20-1, the J call TRBJ2-7, with D possibly matching TRBD1 (6 bases). The CDR3 extends over 14 amino acids. Germline CDR1 is DFQATT and CDR2 is SNEGSKA (reference sequence). Trimming removed 3 bases at V and 4 bases at J, with 16 bases between.

The chain uses TRBV7-9 and TRBJ2-3; TRBD2 matches 11 bases. Germline lookup yields CDR1 SEHNR and CDR2 FQNEAQ (reference sequence). J lost 1 base, V lost 8 bases, and 8 bases had no gene match. The CDR3 extends over 16 amino acids. The CDR3 coding sequence is TGTGCCAGCGACGTACTAGCGGGAGTCGGCACAGATACGCAGTATTTT. Translation gives CASDVLAGVGTDTQYF.

The sample holds a few counts of this clonotype. The chain employs TRBV20-1 and TRBJ1-2; perhaps TRBD1 as D (6 bases). Germline assignment: CDR1 DFQATT and CDR2 SNEGSKA (reference sequence). CDR3 length: 15 amino acids. V lost 1 base and J 4 bases, leaving 16 bases between the germline ends. The CDR3 DNA reads TGCAGTGCTAGAGCCCCGGACAGCCTCTCCTATGGCTACACCTTC. The encoded protein is CSARAPDSLSYGYTF.

The table lists this clonotype with many counts. V is TRBV4-1 and J is TRBJ2-7; tentative D call: TRBD1 (6 bases). Germline lookup yields CDR1 MGHRA and CDR2 YSYEKL. Trimming shortened V by 2 bases and J by 4 bases, and 18 bases separated the two germline ends. This CDR3 has 16 residues. Here the CDR3 reads CASSQSPTGAVYEQYF. The CDR3, as DNA: TGCGCCAGCAGCCAAAGCCCGACAGGAGCCGTTTACGAGCAGTACTTC.

The sample holds a few counts of this clonotype. The rearrangement links TRBV6-2 or TRBV6-3 to TRBJ2-7; a possible D gene is TRBD1 (6 bases). Trimming took 2 bases from V and 2 from J, leaving 10 bases between them. The CDR3 is 14 residues long. In germline, CDR1 is MNHEY, CDR2 SVGEGT. The CDR3, as DNA: TGTGCCAGCAGTTACGGACAGAGTCCCTACGAGCAGTACTTC. Translated, it gives CASSYGQSPYEQYF.

This rearrangement joins TRBV9 to TRBJ1-1, with D unclear. This CDR3 contains 14 residues. Germline V gene lookup returns CDR1 SGDLS and CDR2 YYNGEE. The V gene lost 0 bases and the J gene lost 0 bases, with 6 bases spanning the gap. The CDR3 here is CASSVGGVNTEAFF. CDR3 DNA: TGTGCCAGCAGCGTAGGAGGAGTGAACACTGAAGCTTTCTTT.

This clonotype was seen a few times. The J gene is TRBJ2-1, the V gene TRBV12-3 or TRBV12-4; D is ambiguous. The CDR3 totals 15 residues. The germline V and J ends were trimmed by 4 bases and 5 bases, with 15 bases remaining between them. CDR3 in DNA: TGTGCCAGCAGTTCCCCGGTCGGCCGGAACAATGAGCAGTTCTTC. Protein sequence: CASSSPVGRNNEQFF.

This clonotype has only a few counts. The chain combines TRBV19 with TRBJ2-5, with TRBD1 identical over 11 bases. This CDR3 is 14 amino acids long. Germline lookup yields CDR1 LNHDA and CDR2 SQIVND (reference sequence). J lost 7 bases, V lost 3 bases, and 4 bases had no gene match. In DNA form, the CDR3 reads TGTGCCAGTAGTATGGACAGGGGGCCAGGGACCCAGTACTTC. Its protein product is CASSMDRGPGTQYF.

This clonotype was seen more than once but under ten times. This chain links TRBV4-3 with TRBJ2-5; D gene unclear. This CDR3 region has 16 residues. The V gene's germline CDR1 is LGHNA and CDR2 YSLEER. V was pared by 0 bases and J by 2 bases, with 13 bases between. CDR3 in DNA: TGCGCCAGCAGCCAAGATAGCCGACACAAACAAGAGACCCAGTACTTC. This sequence encodes CASSQDSRHKQETQYF.

The chain is built from TRBV30 and TRBJ1-5, with D perhaps TRBD1 (5 bases). Germline lookup yields CDR1 GTSNPN and CDR2 SVGIG (reference sequence). The V end was cut by 5 bases, the J end by 6 bases, with 14 bases between. This CDR3 region has 13 residues. In DNA, the CDR3 is TGTGCCTGGGGACAATTGGGGGGTCAGCCCCAGCATTTT. It specifies CAWGQLGGQPQHF. Combining the CDR3 with reference TRBV30 and TRBJ1-5 gives the whole variable domain SQTIHQWPATLVQPVGSPLSLECTVEGTSNPNLYWYRQAAGRGLQLLFYSVGIGQISSEVPQNLSASRPQDRQFILSSKKLLLSDSGFYLCAWGQLGGQPQHFGDGTRLSIL.

This chain uses TRBV4-1 with TRBJ2-7, with D unclear. Germline CDR1 reads MGHRA; CDR2 reads YSYEKL. The germline V and J ends were trimmed by 1 base and 2 bases, with 9 bases remaining between them. The CDR3 has 14 amino acids. CDR3 protein: CASSQGTHTYEQYF. CDR3 DNA sequence: TGCGCCAGCAGCCAAGGGACGCACACCTACGAGCAGTACTTC.

This clonotype appeared a few times. The V call is TRBV11-2, the J call TRBJ2-5; 8 bases match TRBD1. The CDR3 sequence is 17 residues long. Germline CDR1 is SGHAT and CDR2 is FQNNGV. Trimming at V came to 6 bases and at J to 1 base, leaving 13 bases not matched to a gene. CDR3 sequence reads: CASSFPLDREPQETQYF. In DNA, the CDR3 is TGTGCCAGCAGTTTCCCCCTGGACAGGGAGCCCCAAGAGACCCAGTACTTC.

This clonotype was seen a handful of times. V usage is TRBV4-3 and J usage is TRBJ1-6; no clear D. The V and J ends lost 4 bases and 2 bases respectively, with 6 bases between them. Germline V gene data show CDR1 as LGHNA and CDR2 as YSLEER. This CDR3 spans 14 amino acids. The CDR3 protein is CASSPGPYNSPLHF. The CDR3 DNA follows: TGCGCCAGCAGCCCCGGCCCCTATAATTCACCCCTCCACTTT.

This clonotype was observed a few times. V usage is TRBV5-4 and J usage is TRBJ2-7; D gene unclear. There are 15 residues in the CDR3. CDR1 SGHNT and CDR2 YYREEE come from the germline V gene (reference sequence). The V end lost 0 bases, the J end lost 2 bases, and 12 bases lay between the germline ends. The CDR3: CASSLEGRIPYEQYF. Written as DNA, the CDR3 is TGTGCCAGCAGCTTGGAGGGCAGGATCCCCTACGAGCAGTACTTC.

This clonotype has more than one count but fewer than ten. The chain uses TRBV12-3 or TRBV12-4 and TRBJ2-3, with TRBD2 matching 7 bases. The CDR3 is made up of 16 amino acids. J was trimmed by 3 bases and V by 6 bases; bases with no gene match: 12. The CDR3 spells CASRAAASGRTDTQYF. CDR3 sequence (DNA): TGTGCCAGCAGAGCCGCCGCGTCCGGGAGGACAGATACGCAGTATTTT.

This clonotype was counted ten times or more. The junction departs from germline at one end; a sequencing error may be responsible. The CDR3, as DNA: TGTGCCTCCAGGGGTAGCACCGGGGAGCTGTTTTTT. It specifies CASRGSTGELFF. This chain uses TRBV24-1 with TRBJ2-2; weak D call: TRBD1 (6 bases). Germline V lookup: CDR1 KGHDR, CDR2 SFDVKD. There are 12 residues in the CDR3.

The sample holds a few counts of this clonotype. The rearrangement uses TRBV4-1 and TRBJ2-3; tentative D call: TRBD2 (5 bases). The germline V gene encodes CDR1 MGHRA and CDR2 YSYEKL. This CDR3 has 16 amino acids. Trimming took off 1 base at V and 2 bases at J, with 13 bases between the two ends. CDR3 bases: TGCGCCAGCAGCCAAGTACTAGGGTCCCCCACAGATACGCAGTATTTT. Its translation: CASSQVLGSPTDTQYF.

This clonotype turned up a few times. The chain couples TRBV9 to TRBJ2-3; D possibly matches TRBD1 or TRBD2 (5 bases each). CDR1 is SGDLS, CDR2 YYNGEE, per germline. CDR3 length: 15 amino acids. Trimming cost V 1 base and J 5 bases, with 14 bases left between them. CDR3 region: CASSVSGTDGDTQYF. The CDR3 DNA reads as TGTGCCAGCAGCGTATCCGGGACCGATGGAGATACGCAGTATTTT.

The V gene is TRBV7-9, the J gene TRBJ1-2, with TRBD1 matching 9 bases. V shed 5 bases, J shed 5 bases, and the junction held 6 bases outside the gene matches. This CDR3 spans 14 amino acids. Germline assignment: CDR1 SEHNR and CDR2 FQNEAQ (reference sequence). The CDR3 nucleotides read TGTGCCAGCAGCCCGGGGGACAGGGTGTATGGCTACACCTTC. Translated: CASSPGDRVYGYTF. Full variable domain (outside the CDR3, taken from reference TRBV7-9 and TRBJ1-2): DTGVSQNPRHKITKRGQNVTFRCDPISEHNRLYWYRQTLGQGPEFLTYFQNEAQLEKSRLLSDRFSAERPKGSFSTLEIQRTEQGDSAMYLCASSPGDRVYGYTFGSGTRLTVV.

The J gene is TRBJ2-7, the V gene TRBV5-6; the D call may be TRBD1 or TRBD2 (6 bases each). The CDR3 consists of 15 residues. Trimming left V 0 bases short and J 6 bases short, with 16 bases between. Germline values: CDR1 SGHDT, CDR2 YYEEEE. The CDR3 DNA is TGTGCCAGCAGCTTGGATTGGGGGGCGCTTACCGAGCAGTACTTC. Translated: CASSLDWGALTEQYF.

CDR3 nucleotides: TGCGCCAGCAGCCAAGCGGATGGAATTTGGGCTGAAGCTTTCTTT. It is translated as CASSQADGIWAEAFF. The chain carries TRBV4-1 and TRBJ1-1, with D unresolved. The CDR3 is 15 residues long. V shed 1 base and J shed 6 bases, with 15 bases lying between them. Germline V gene sequence: CDR1 MGHRA, CDR2 YSYEKL.

This clonotype has at least ten counts. The chain recombines TRBV5-1 with TRBJ2-3; TRBD2 aligns across 9 bases. CDR1 and CDR2 (germline): SGHRS, YFSETQ. The CDR3 totals 15 residues. Trimming removed 3 bases from V and 2 bases from J; junction bases left unmatched: 4. This CDR3 reads CASSSWTSDTDTQYF. CDR3 sequence (DNA): TGCGCCAGCAGCTCCTGGACTAGCGACACAGATACGCAGTATTTT. The full variable domain, completed using reference TRBV5-1 and TRBJ2-3, is KAGVTQTPRYLIKTRGQQVTLSCSPISGHRSVSWYQQTPGQGLQFLFEYFSETQRNKGNFPGRFSGRQFSNSRSEMNVSTLELGDSALYLCASSSWTSDTDTQYFGPGTRLTVL.

The chain links TRBV5-1 to TRBJ2-2, with D possibly TRBD2 on 6 matching bases. Trimming cost V 4 bases and J 5 bases, with 15 bases left between them. This CDR3 contains 15 residues. Germline V gives CDR1 SGHRS, CDR2 YFSETQ. CDR3 residues: CASSITEGTTGELFF. DNA for the CDR3: TGCGCCAGCAGCATCACGGAGGGCACAACCGGGGAGCTGTTTTTT.

This clonotype came up many times. This chain connects TRBV4-3 to TRBJ1-1, with a possible D match to TRBD1 (6 bases). This CDR3 is 17 amino acids long. The V and J ends lost 0 bases and 1 base respectively, with 15 bases between them. Germline V gives CDR1 LGHNA, CDR2 YSLEER. CDR3 DNA: TGCGCCAGCAGCCAAGACCGGGCTGACAGGACGAACACTGAAGCTTTCTTT. It translates to CASSQDRADRTNTEAFF.

In this sample, this clonotype turned up once. The junction departs from germline at one end; a sequencing error may be responsible. This chain joins TRBV7-9 and TRBJ1-4, with D unclear. There are 14 residues in the CDR3. Germline V gene lookup returns CDR1 SEHNR and CDR2 FQNEAQ (reference sequence). The CDR3 DNA follows: TGTGCCAGCGGCTTACCGTGGGCTAATGAAAAACTGTTTTTT. It yields the protein CASGLPWANEKLFF.

This clonotype appeared many times. The chain employs TRBV7-9 and TRBJ1-2, with 7 positions matching TRBD1. The CDR3 loop spans 16 amino acids. In germline, CDR1 is SEHNR, CDR2 FQNEAQ (reference sequence). J was trimmed by 0 bases and V by 7 bases; bases with no gene match: 11. CDR3 in DNA: TGTGCCAGCACCGGAGGGGGCCCACTAACTAACTATGGCTACACCTTC. Its protein is CASTGGGPLTNYGYTF.

This clonotype has just one count. Its ends do not fully match the called genes, so a read error is possible. V is TRBV20-1 and J is TRBJ1-3; the D is unclear. The CDR3 is 14 residues long. CDR1 and CDR2 (germline): DFQATT, SNEGSKA (reference sequence). This chain's CDR3 is CSARTAGSGNTICF. CDR3 nucleotides: TGCAGTGCTAGGACGGCTGGTTCTGGAAACACCATATGTTTT.